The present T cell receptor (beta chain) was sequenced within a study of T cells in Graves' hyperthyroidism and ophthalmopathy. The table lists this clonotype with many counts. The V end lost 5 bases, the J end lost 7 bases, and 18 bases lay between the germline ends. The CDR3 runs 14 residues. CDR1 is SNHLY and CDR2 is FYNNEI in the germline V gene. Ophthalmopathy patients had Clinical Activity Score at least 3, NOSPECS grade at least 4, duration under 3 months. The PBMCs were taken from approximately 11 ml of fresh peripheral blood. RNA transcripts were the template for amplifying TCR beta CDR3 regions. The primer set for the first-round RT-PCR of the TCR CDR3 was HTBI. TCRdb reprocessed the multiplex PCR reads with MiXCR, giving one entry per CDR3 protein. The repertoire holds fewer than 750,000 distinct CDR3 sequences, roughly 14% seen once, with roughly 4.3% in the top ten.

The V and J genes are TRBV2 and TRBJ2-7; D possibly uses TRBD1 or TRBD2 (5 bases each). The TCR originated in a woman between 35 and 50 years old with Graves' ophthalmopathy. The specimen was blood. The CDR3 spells CASSPRDPRIEQYF. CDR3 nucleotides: TGTGCCAGCAGTCCCCGGGACCCACGTATAGAGCAGTACTTC.